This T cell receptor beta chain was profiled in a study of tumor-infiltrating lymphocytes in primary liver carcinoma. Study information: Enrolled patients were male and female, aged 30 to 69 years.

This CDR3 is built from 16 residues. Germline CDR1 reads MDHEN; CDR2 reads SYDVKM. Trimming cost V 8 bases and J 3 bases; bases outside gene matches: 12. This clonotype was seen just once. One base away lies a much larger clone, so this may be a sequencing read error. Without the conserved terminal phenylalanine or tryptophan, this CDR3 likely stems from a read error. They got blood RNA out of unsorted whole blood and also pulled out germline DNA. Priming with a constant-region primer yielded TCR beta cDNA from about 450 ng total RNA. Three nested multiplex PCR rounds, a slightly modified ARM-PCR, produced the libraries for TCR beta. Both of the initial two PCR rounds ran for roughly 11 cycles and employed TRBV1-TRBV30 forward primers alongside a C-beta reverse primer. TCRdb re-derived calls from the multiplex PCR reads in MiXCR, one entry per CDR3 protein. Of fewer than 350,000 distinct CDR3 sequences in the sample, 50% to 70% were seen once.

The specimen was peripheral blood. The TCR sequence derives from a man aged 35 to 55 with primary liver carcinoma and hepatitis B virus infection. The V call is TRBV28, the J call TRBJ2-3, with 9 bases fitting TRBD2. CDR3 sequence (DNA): TGTGCCAGCTTTCCCCAAGCGGGAGGAAAAACAGATACGCAGTATTCT. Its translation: CASFPQAGGKTDTQYS.